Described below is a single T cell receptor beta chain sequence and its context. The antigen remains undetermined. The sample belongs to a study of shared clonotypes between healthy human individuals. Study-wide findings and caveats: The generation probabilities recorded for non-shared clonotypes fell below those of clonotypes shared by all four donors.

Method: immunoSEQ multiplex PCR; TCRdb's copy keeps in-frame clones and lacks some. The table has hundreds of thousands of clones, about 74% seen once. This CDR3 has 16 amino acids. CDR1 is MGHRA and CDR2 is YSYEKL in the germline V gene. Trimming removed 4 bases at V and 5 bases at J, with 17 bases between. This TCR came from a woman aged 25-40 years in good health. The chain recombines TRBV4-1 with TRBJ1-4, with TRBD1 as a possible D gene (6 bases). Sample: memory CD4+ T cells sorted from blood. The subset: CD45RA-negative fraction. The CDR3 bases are TGCGCCAGCAGCCCCTCACAGGGAGTCATAAATGAAAAACTGTTTTTT. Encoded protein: CASSPSQGVINEKLFF.